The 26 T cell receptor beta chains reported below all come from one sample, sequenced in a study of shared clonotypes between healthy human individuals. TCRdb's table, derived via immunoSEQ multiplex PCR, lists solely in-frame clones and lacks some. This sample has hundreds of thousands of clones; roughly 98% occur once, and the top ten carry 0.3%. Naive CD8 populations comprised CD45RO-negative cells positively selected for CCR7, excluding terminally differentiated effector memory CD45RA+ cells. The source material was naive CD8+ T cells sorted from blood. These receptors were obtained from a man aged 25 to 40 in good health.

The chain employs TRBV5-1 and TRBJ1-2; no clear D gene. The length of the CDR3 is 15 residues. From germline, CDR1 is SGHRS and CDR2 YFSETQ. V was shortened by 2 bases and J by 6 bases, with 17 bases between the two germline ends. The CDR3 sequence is CASSFEGGRPNGYTF. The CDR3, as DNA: TGCGCCAGCAGCTTCGAGGGCGGCAGACCAAATGGCTACACCTTC.

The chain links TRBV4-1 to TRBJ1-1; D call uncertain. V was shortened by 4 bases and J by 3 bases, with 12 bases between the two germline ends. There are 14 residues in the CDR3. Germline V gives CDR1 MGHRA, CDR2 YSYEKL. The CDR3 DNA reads TGCGCCAGCAGCCCCCGCCGGGTAGACACTGAAGCTTTCTTT. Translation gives CASSPRRVDTEAFF.

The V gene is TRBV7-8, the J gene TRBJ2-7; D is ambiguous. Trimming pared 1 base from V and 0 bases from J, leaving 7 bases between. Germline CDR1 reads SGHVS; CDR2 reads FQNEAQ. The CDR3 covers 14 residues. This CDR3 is CASSLEDRSYEQYF. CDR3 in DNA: TGTGCCAGCAGCTTAGAAGACCGCTCCTACGAGCAGTACTTC. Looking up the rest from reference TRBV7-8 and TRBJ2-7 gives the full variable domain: GAGVSQSPRYKVAKRGQDVALRCDPISGHVSLFWYQQALGQGPEFLTYFQNEAQLDKSGLPSDRFFAERPEGSVSTLKIQRTQQEDSAVYLCASSLEDRSYEQYFGPGTRLTVT.

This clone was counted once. The CDR3 DNA is TGTGCCAGCAGCCCCCGGGCCGCCTCCTACGAGCAGTACTTC. As protein: CASSPRAASYEQYF. J is TRBJ2-7 and V is TRBV5-4; D call uncertain. Trimming left V 4 bases short and J 0 bases short, with 11 bases between. This CDR3 region has 14 residues. The germline V gene encodes CDR1 SGHNT and CDR2 YYREEE (reference sequence).

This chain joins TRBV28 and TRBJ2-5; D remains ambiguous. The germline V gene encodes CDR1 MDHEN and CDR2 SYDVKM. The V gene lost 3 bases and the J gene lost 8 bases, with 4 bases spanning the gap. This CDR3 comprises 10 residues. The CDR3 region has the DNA TGTGCCAGCAGTTTCGGAACCCAGTACTTC. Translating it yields CASSFGTQYF.

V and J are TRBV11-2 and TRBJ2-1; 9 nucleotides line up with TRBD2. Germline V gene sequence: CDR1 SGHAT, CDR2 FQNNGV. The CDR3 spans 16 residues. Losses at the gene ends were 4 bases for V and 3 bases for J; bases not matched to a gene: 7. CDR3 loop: CASSSRTSANYNEQFF. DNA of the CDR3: TGTGCCAGCAGCTCCCGGACTAGCGCCAACTACAATGAGCAGTTCTTC.

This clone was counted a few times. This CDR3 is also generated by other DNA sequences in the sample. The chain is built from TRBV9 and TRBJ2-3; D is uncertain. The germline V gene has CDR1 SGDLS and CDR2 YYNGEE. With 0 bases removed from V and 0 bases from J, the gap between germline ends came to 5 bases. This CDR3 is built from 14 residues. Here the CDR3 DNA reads TGTGCCAGCAGCGTAGGTGGGAGCACAGATACGCAGTATTTT. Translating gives CASSVGGSTDTQYF.

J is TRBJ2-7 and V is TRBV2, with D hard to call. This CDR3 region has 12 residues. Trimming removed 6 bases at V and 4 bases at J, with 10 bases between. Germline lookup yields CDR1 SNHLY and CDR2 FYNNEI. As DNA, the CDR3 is TGTGCCAGCAGCGACGAAGGATACGAGCAGTACTTC. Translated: CASSDEGYEQYF.

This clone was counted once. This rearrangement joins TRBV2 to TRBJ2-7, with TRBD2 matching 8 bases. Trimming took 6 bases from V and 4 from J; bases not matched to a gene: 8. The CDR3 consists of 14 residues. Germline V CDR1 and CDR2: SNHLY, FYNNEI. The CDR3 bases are TGTGCCAGCAGCCCCGGGGTAGCGGGGTACGAGCAGTACTTC. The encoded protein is CASSPGVAGYEQYF. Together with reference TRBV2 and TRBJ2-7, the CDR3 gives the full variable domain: EPEVTQTPSHQVTQMGQEVILRCVPISNHLYFYWYRQILGQKVEFLVSFYNNEISEKSEIFDDQFSVERPDGSNFTLKIRSTKLEDSAMYFCASSPGVAGYEQYFGPGTRLTVT.

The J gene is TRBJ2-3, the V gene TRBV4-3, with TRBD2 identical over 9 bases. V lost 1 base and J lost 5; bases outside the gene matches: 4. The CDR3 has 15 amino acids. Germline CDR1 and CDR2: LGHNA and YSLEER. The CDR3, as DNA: TGCGCCAGCAGCCAAGGAGCGGGAGGTCGAGATACGCAGTATTTT. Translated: CASSQGAGGRDTQYF.

The CDR3 protein is CASNRGDGSYEQYF. The CDR3 bases are TGTGCCAGTAATCGAGGGGATGGGTCCTACGAGCAGTACTTC. The chain carries TRBV6-1 and TRBJ2-7; D may match TRBD1 or TRBD2 (5 bases each). Between the trimmed V and J ends, which lost 9 bases and 1 base, there was a span of 16 bases. Germline V gene sequence: CDR1 MNHNS, CDR2 SASEGT. The CDR3 length is 14 residues.

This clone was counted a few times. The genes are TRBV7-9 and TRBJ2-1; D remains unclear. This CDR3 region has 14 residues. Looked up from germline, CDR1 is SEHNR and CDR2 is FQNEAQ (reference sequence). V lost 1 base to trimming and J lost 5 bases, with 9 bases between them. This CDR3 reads CASSLDTRNNEQFF. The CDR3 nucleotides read TGTGCCAGCAGCTTAGACACCCGAAACAATGAGCAGTTCTTC.

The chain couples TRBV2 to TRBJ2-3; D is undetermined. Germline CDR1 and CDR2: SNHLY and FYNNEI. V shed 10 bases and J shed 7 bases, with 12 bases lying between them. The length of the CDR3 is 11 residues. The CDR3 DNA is TGTGCCACGCTTAGTCGGTATACGCAGTATTTT. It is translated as CATLSRYTQYF.

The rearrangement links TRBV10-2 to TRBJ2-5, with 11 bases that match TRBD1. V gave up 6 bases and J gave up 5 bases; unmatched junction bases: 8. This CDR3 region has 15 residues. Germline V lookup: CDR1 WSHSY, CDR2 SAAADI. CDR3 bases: TGCGCCAGCAGACCAGGACAGGGGGCGCGGGAGACCCAGTACTTC. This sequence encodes CASRPGQGARETQYF.

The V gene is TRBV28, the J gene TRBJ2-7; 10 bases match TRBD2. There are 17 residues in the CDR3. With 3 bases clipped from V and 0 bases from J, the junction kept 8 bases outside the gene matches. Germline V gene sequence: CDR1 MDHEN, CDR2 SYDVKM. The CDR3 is CASSFSRTSGNSYEQYF. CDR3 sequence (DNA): TGTGCCAGCAGTTTCTCCAGGACTAGCGGTAACTCCTACGAGCAGTACTTC.

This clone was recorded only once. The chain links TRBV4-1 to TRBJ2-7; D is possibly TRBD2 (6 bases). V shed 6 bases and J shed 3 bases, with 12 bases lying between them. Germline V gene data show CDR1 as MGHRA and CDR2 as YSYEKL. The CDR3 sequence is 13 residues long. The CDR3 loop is CASRPSSGYEQYF. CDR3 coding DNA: TGCGCCAGCAGACCTAGTAGCGGCTACGAGCAGTACTTC.

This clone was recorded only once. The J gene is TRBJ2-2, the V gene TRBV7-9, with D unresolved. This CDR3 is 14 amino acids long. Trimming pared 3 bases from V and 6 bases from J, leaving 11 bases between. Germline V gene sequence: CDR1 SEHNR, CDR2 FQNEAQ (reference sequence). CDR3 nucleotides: TGTGCCAGCAGCTTCTTCACGGTAGCCGGGGAGCTGTTTTTT. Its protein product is CASSFFTVAGELFF. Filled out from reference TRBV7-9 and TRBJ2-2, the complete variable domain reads DTGVSQNPRHKITKRGQNVTFRCDPISEHNRLYWYRQTLGQGPEFLTYFQNEAQLEKSRLLSDRFSAERPKGSFSTLEIQRTEQGDSAMYLCASSFFTVAGELFFGEGSRLTVL.

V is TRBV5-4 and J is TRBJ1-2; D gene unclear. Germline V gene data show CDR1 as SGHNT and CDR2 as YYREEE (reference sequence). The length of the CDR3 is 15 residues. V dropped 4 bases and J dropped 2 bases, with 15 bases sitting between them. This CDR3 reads CASSIPAAENYGYTF. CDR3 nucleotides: TGTGCCAGCAGCATTCCGGCCGCCGAGAACTATGGCTACACCTTC.

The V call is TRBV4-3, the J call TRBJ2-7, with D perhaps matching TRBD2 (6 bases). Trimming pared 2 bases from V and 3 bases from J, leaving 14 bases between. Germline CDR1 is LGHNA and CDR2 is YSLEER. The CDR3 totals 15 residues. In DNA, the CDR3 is TGCGCCAGCAGCCAATGGAATGCGGGGAACTACGAGCAGTACTTC. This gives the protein CASSQWNAGNYEQYF.

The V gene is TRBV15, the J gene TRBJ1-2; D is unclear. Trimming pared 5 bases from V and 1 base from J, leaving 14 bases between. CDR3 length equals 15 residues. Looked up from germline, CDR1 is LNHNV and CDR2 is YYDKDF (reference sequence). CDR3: CATSGYKADNYGYTF. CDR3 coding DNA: TGTGCCACCAGCGGTTACAAGGCAGATAACTATGGCTACACCTTC.

The chain's CDR3 is CASSYPGLNTEAFF. CDR3 DNA sequence: TGTGCCAGCAGCTACCCGGGCCTGAACACTGAAGCTTTCTTT. This chain links TRBV7-2 with TRBJ1-1; the D is unclear. Looked up from germline, CDR1 is SGHTA and CDR2 is FQGNSA. There are 14 residues in the CDR3. V lost 4 bases to trimming and J lost 0 bases, with 9 bases between them.

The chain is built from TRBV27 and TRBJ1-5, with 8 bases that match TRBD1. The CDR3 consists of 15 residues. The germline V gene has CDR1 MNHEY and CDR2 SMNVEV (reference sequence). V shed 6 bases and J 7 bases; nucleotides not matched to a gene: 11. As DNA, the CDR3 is TGTGCCAGCAGATTAACCGGACAGGGAGGACAGCCCCAGCATTTT. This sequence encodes CASRLTGQGGQPQHF.

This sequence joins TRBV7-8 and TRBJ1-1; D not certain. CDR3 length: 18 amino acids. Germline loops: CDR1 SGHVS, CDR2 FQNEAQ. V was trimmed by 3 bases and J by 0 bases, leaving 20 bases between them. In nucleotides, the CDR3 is TGTGCCAGCAGCTTTTTGGCCAGTAGGGTGTCGATGAACACTGAAGCTTTCTTT. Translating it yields CASSFLASRVSMNTEAFF.

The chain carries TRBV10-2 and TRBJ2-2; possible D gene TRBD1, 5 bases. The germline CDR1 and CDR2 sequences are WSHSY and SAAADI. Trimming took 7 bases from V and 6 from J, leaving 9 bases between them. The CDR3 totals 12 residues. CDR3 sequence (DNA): TGCGCCAGCAATGGGGCGCCCGGGGAGCTGTTTTTT. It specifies CASNGAPGELFF.

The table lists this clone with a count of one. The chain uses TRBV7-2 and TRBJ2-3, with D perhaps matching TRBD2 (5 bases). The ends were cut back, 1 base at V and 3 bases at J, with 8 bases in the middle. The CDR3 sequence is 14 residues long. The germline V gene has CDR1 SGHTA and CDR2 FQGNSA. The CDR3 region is CASSLDRETDTQYF. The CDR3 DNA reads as TGTGCCAGCAGCTTAGATAGGGAGACAGATACGCAGTATTTT.

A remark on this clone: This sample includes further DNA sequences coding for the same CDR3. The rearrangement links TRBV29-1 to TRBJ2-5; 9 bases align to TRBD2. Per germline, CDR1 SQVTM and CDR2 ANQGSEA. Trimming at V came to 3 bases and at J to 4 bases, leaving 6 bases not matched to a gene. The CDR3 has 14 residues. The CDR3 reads CSVELAGRGETQYF. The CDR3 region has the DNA TGCAGCGTTGAGCTAGCGGGGAGGGGAGAGACCCAGTACTTC.